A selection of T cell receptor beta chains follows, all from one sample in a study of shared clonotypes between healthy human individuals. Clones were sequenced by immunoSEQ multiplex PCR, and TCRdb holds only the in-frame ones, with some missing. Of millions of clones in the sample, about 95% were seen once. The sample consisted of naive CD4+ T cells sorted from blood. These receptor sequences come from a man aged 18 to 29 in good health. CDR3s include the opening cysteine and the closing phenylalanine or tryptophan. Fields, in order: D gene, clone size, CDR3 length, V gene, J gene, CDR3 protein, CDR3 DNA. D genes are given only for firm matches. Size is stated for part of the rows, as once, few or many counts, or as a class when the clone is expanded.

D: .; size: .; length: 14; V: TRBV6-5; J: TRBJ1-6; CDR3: CASSYTRDDSPLHF; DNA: TGTGCCAGCAGTTACACCCGGGACGATTCACCCCTCCACTTT
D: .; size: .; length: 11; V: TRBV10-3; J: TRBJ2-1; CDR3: CAISEGNEQFF; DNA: TGTGCCATCAGTGAGGGGAATGAGCAGTTCTTC
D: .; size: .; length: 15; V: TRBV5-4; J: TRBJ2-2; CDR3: CASRAEQWNTGELFF; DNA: TGTGCCAGCAGGGCTGAACAGTGGAACACCGGGGAGCTGTTTTTT
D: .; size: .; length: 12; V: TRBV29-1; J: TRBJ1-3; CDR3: CSVVISGNTIYF; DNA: TGCAGCGTTGTCATCTCTGGAAACACCATATATTTT
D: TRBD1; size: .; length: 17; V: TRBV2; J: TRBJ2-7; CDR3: CASSDIVLGRGSYEQYF; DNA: TGTGCCAGCAGTGATATCGTCCTGGGCAGGGGGTCCTACGAGCAGTACTTC
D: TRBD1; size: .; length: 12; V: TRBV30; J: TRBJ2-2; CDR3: CASDRAAGELFF; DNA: TGTGCCTCAGACAGGGCGGCCGGGGAGCTGTTTTTT
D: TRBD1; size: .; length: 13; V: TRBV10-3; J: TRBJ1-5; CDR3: CATQGASNQPQHF; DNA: TGTGCCACCCAGGGGGCGTCTAATCAGCCCCAGCATTTT
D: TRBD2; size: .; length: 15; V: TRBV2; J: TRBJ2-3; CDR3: CASGGLGSFPDTQYF; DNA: TGTGCCAGCGGAGGACTAGGAAGTTTCCCAGATACGCAGTATTTT
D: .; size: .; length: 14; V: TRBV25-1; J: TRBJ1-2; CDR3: CASSQWGSNYGYTF; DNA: TGTGCCAGCAGTCAATGGGGGTCTAACTATGGCTACACCTTC
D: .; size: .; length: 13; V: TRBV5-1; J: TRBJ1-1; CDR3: CASSLYGGTEAFF; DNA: TGCGCCAGCAGCTTGTACGGAGGCACTGAAGCTTTCTTT
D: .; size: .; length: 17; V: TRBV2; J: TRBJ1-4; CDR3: CASRAGTTGSTNEKLFF; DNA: TGTGCCAGCAGGGCCGGGACCACAGGGTCCACTAATGAAAAACTGTTTTTT
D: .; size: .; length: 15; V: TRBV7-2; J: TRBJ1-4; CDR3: CASSRGRISDEKLFF; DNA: TGTGCCAGCAGCAGGGGGAGGATTTCGGATGAAAAACTGTTTTTT
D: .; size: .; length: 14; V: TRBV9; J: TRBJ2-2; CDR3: CASSEQGNTGELFF; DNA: TGTGCCAGCAGCGAACAAGGGAACACCGGGGAGCTGTTTTTT
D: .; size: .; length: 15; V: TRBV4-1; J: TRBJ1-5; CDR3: CASSQVGPRNQPQHF; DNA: TGCGCCAGCAGCCAAGTCGGACCTCGCAATCAGCCCCAGCATTTT
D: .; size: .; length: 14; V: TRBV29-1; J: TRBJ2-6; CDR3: CSVTLSSGANVLTF; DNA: TGCAGCGTTACCTTGTCGTCTGGGGCCAACGTCCTGACTTTC
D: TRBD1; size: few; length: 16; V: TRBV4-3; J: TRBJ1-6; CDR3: CASSQLRQGGNSPLHF; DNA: TGCGCCAGCAGCCAGTTAAGACAGGGCGGGAATTCACCCCTCCACTTT
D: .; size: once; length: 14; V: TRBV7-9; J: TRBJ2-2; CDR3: CASSSISGERKLFF; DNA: TGTGCCAGCAGCTCCATTAGCGGAGAGAGGAAGCTGTTTTTT
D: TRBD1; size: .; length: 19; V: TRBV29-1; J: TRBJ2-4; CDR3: CSVEERAGKYTGGKNIQYF; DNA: TGCAGCGTTGAAGAAAGGGCGGGAAAGTACACAGGGGGCAAAAACATTCAGTACTTC
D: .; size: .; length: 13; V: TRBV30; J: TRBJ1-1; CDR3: CAWSDGVNTEAFF; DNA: TGTGCCTGGAGTGACGGTGTTAACACTGAAGCTTTCTTT
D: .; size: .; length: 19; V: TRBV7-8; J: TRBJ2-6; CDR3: CASSPSLRYATTGANVLTF; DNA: TGTGCCAGCAGCCCCTCCCTAAGGTACGCAACGACTGGGGCCAACGTCCTGACTTTC
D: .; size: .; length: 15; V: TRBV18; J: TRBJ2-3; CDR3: CASSPREQGSDTQYF; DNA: TGTGCCAGCTCACCACGGGAACAGGGTTCAGATACGCAGTATTTT
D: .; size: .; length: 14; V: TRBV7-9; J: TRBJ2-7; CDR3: CASSSRDGSYEQYF; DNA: TGTGCCAGCAGCTCAAGGGACGGATCCTACGAGCAGTACTTC
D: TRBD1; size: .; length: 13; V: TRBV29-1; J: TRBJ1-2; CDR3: CSVRARDSYGYTF; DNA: TGCAGCGTTCGGGCTAGGGACAGCTATGGCTACACCTTC
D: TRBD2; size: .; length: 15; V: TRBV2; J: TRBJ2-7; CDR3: CASSDRLAGGAEQYF; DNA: TGTGCCAGCAGTGACCGACTAGCGGGGGGGGCCGAGCAGTACTTC
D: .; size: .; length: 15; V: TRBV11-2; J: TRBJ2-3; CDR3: CASSRSPLSTDTQYF; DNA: TGTGCCAGCAGCCGATCCCCGTTGAGTACAGATACGCAGTATTTT
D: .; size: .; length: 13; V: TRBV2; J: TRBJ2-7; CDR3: CASRRDSNYEQYF; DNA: TGTGCCAGCAGGCGTGACAGTAACTACGAGCAGTACTTC
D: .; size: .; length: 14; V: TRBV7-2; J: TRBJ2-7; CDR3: CASSTPRRLYEQYF; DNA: TGTGCCAGCAGCACACCCAGACGGCTGTACGAGCAGTACTTC
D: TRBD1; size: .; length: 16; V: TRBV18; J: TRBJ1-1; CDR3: CASSQRTGQGGTEAFF; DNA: TGTGCCAGCTCACAGAGGACTGGACAGGGGGGCACTGAAGCTTTCTTT
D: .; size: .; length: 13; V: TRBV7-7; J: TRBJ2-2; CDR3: CASSSTSFGELFF; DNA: TGTGCTAGCAGCTCAACTAGCTTCGGGGAGCTGTTTTTT
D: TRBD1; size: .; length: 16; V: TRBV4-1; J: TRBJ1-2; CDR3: CASSQLTGEGVYGYTF; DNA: TGCGCCAGCAGCCAACTGACAGGGGAAGGAGTGTATGGCTACACCTTC
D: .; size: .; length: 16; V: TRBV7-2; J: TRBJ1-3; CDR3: CASSLGGGTSGNTIYF; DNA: TGTGCCAGCAGCTTAGGTGGAGGGACCTCTGGAAACACCATATATTTT
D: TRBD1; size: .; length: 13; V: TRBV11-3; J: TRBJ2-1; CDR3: CASSPRQGSEQFF; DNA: TGTGCCAGCAGCCCAAGACAGGGTTCTGAGCAGTTCTTC
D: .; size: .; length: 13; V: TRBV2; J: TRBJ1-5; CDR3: CASRGEANQPQHF; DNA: TGTGCCAGCAGGGGGGAGGCCAATCAGCCCCAGCATTTT
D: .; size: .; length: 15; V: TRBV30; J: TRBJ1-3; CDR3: CAWSVPVLSGNTIYF; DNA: TGTGCCTGGAGTGTCCCGGTCCTCTCTGGAAACACCATATATTTT
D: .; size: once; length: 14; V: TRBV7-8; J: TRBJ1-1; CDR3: CASSLAGINTEAFF; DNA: TGTGCCAGCAGCTTAGCTGGGATCAACACTGAAGCTTTCTTT
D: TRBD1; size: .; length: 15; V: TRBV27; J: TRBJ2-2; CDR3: CASSFGQGNTGELFF; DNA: TGTGCCAGCAGTTTCGGACAGGGGAACACCGGGGAGCTGTTTTTT
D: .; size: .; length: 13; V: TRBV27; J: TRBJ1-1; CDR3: CASSFRDTTEAFF; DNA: TGTGCCAGCAGTTTCAGGGACACAACTGAAGCTTTCTTT
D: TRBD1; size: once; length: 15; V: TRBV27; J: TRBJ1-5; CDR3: CASSSRDRADQPQHF; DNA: TGTGCCAGCAGCTCCCGGGACAGGGCTGATCAGCCCCAGCATTTT
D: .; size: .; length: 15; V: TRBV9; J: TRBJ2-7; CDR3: CASSVDGGRNYEQYF; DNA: TGTGCCAGCAGCGTAGACGGGGGGCGGAACTACGAGCAGTACTTC
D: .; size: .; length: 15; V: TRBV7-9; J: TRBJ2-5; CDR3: CASSLALTAQETQYF; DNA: TGTGCCAGCAGCTTAGCGCTCACAGCTCAAGAGACCCAGTACTTC
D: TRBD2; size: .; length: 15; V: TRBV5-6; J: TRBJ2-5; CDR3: CASSLSAGAQETQYF; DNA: TGTGCCAGCAGCTTGTCAGCGGGGGCGCAAGAGACCCAGTACTTC
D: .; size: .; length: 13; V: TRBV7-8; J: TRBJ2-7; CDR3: CASSLAGGYEQYF; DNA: TGTGCCAGCAGCTTAGCAGGTGGCTACGAGCAGTACTTC
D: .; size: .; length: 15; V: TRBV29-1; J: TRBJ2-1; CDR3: CSVGGKGGSYNEQFF; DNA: TGCAGCGTTGGGGGGAAAGGGGGCTCCTACAATGAGCAGTTCTTC
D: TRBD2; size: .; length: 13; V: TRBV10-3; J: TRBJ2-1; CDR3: CATKRTSENEQFF; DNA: TGTGCCACCAAGAGGACTAGCGAGAATGAGCAGTTCTTC
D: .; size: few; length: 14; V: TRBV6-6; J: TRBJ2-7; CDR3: CASSYSGNSYEQYF; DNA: TGTGCCAGCAGTTACTCGGGAAACTCCTACGAGCAGTACTTC
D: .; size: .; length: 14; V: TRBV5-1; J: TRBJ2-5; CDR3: CASSLGLLQETQYF; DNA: TGCGCCAGCAGCTTGGGACTGCTCCAAGAGACCCAGTACTTC
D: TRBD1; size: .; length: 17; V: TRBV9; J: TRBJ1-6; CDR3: CASSVTGTGALDSPLHF; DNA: TGTGCCAGCAGCGTAACCGGGACAGGGGCTTTGGATTCACCCCTCCACTTT
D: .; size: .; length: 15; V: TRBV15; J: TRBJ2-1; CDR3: CATSRGGESYNEQFF; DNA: TGTGCCACCAGCAGAGGGGGCGAGTCCTACAATGAGCAGTTCTTC
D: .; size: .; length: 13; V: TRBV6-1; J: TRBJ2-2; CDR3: CASSERAPGELFF; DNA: TGTGCCAGCAGTGAACGGGCCCCCGGGGAGCTGTTTTTT